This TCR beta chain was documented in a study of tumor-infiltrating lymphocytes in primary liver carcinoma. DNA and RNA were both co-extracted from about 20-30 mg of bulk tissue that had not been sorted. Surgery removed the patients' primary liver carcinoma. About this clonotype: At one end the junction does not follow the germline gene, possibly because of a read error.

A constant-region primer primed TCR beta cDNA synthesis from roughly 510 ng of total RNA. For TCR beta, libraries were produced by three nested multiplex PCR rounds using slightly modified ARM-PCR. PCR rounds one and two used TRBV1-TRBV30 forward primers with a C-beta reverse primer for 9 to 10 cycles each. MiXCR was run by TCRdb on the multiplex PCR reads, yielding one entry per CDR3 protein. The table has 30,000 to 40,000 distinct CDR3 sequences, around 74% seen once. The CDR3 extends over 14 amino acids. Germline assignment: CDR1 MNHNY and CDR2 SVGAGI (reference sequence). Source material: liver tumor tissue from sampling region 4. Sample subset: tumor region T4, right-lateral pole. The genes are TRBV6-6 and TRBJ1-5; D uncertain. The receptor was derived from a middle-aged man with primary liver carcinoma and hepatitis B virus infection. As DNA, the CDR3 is TGTACCAGCTGTCTGGGCAGCGGCAATCAGCCCCAGCATTTT. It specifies CTSCLGSGNQPQHF.